The source of this T cell receptor (beta chain) is a study of shared clonotypes between healthy human individuals. Sequencing used immunoSEQ multiplex PCR; TCRdb keeps in-frame clones, though not all of them. The sample holds hundreds of thousands of clones, 95% to 97% seen once. The CDR3 runs to 14 residues. The V and J ends lost 0 bases and 5 bases respectively, with 10 bases between them. CDR1 and CDR2 from the germline V gene are PRHDT and FYEKMQ (reference sequence). The naive CD8 subset, CD45RO-negative cells positively selected for CCR7, excluded terminally differentiated effector memory CD45RA+ cells.

This receptor was taken from a woman aged 25 to 45 in good health. V gene TRBV13 combines with J gene TRBJ1-1, with D hard to call. Sequenced sample: naive CD8+ T cells sorted from blood. CDR3 residues: CASSLGGGNTEAFF. The CDR3 DNA is TGTGCCAGCAGCTTAGGGGGAGGGAATACTGAAGCTTTCTTT.